This record looks at one TCR beta chain sequence and its context. Its matching antigen is unknown. This record belongs to a study of vaccination effects on CD4 cells after COVID-19. Across the study: Relative to the second dose, post-vaccine samples were obtained a median of 72 days later.

General study findings and limits: Healthy vaccinees had only 1 of 255 vaccine-induced clones cross-react with common cold coronaviruses.

Within the ViraFEST assay, antigen-specific CD4+ T cells underwent expansion with viral peptide pools prior to sequencing. Culture lasted roughly 9 days before CD4+ T cell isolation. The vaccine given was either BNT162b2 or mRNA-1273, in two doses. Both day 3 and day 7 saw half the medium replaced with IL-2 medium. V lost 2 bases and J lost 7; bases outside the gene matches: 5. The CDR3 is made up of 16 amino acids. The germline V gene encodes CDR1 LGHDT and CDR2 YNNKEL (reference sequence). The data were produced by immunoSEQ multiplex PCR, yet TCRdb's version contains in-frame clones alone and is incomplete. The sample shows some 74,000 clones, 81% of them seen only once.

This TCR came from a human donor who received a COVID-19 vaccine. The genes are TRBV3-1 (or the pseudogene TRBV3-2) and TRBJ2-1; TRBD2 matches 13 bases. This material consisted of CD4+ T cells from PBMCs cultured with HCoV-229E spike peptides, taken after COVID-19 vaccination. CDR3 residues: CASSQQLAGGRNEQFF. In DNA form, the CDR3 reads TGTGCCAGCAGCCAACAACTAGCGGGGGGGCGGAATGAGCAGTTCTTC.